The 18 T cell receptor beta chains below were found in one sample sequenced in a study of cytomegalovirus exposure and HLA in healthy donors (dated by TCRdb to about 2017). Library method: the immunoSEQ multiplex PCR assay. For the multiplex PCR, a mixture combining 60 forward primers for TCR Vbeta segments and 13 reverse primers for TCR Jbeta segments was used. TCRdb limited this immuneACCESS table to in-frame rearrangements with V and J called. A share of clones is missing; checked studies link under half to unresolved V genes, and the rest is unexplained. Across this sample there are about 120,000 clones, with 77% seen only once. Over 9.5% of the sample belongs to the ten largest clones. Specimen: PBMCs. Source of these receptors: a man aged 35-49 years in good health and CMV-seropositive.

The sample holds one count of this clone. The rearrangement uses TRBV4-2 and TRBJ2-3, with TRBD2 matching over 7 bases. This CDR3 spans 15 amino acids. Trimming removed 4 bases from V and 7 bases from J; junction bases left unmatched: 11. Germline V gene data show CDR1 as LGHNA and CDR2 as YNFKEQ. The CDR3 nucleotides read TGTGCCAGCAGCCCGGCTAGCGGTCCCACGAATACGCAGTATTTT. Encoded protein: CASSPASGPTNTQYF.

The CDR3 DNA reads as TGTGCCAGCAGCTTAGCGCTCACAGGGAGAGATGAAAAACTGTTTTTT. Translated: CASSLALTGRDEKLFF. The chain is built from TRBV7-8 and TRBJ1-4, with D perhaps matching TRBD1 (6 bases). Trimming took off 0 bases at V and 6 bases at J, with 14 bases between the two ends. This CDR3 has 16 amino acids. CDR1 is SGHVS, CDR2 FQNEAQ, per germline.

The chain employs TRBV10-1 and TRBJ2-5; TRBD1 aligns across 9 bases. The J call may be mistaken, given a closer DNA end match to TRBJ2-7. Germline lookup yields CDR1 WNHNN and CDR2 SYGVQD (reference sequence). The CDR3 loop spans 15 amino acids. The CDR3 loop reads CASSGKGQGWYEQYF. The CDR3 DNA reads TGCGCCAGCAGTGGCAAGGGACAGGGTTGGTACGAGCAGTACTTC.

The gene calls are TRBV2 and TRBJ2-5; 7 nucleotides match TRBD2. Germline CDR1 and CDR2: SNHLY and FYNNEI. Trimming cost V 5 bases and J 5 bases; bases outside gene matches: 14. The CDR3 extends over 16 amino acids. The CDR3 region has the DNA TGTGCCAGCAGTCCTGCTCCCCCCGCTAGCGGCGAGACCCAGTACTTC. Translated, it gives CASSPAPPASGETQYF.

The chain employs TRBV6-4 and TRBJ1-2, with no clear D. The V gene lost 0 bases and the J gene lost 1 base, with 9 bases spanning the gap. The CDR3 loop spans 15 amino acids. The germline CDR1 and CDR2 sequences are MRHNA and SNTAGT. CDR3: CASSDSTSGNYGYTF. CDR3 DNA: TGTGCCAGCAGTGACTCGACGTCGGGTAACTATGGCTACACCTTC.

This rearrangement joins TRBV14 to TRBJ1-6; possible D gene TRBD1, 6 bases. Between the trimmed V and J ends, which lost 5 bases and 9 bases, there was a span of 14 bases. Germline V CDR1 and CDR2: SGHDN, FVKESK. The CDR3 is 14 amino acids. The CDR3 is CASSIQGVGSPLHF. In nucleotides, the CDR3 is TGTGCCAGCAGCATACAGGGAGTGGGTTCACCCCTCCACTTT. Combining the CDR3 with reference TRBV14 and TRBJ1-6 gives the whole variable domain EAGVTQFPSHSVIEKGQTVTLRCDPISGHDNLYWYRRVMGKEIKFLLHFVKESKQDESGMPNNRFLAERTGGTYSTLKVQPAELEDSGVYFCASSIQGVGSPLHFGNGTRLTVT.

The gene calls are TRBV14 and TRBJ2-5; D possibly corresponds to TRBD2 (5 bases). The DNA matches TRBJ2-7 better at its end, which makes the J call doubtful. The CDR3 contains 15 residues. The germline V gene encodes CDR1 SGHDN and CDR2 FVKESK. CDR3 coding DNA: TGTGCCAGCAGCCAACCCACGGGAAGCTCCTACGAGCAGTACTTC. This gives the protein CASSQPTGSSYEQYF.

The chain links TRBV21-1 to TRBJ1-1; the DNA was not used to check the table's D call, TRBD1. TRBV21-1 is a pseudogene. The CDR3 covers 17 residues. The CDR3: CASSKSFPTGVNTEAFF. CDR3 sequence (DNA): TGTGCCAGCAGCAAATCTTTTCCGACAGGGGTGAACACTGAAGCTTTCTTT.

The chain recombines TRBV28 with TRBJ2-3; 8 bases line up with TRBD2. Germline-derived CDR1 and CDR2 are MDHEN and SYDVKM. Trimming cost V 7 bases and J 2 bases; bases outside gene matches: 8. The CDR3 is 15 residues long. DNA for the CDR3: TGTGCCAGCAAATACAGCGGGGGCGTCACAGATACGCAGTATTTT. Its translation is CASKYSGGVTDTQYF.

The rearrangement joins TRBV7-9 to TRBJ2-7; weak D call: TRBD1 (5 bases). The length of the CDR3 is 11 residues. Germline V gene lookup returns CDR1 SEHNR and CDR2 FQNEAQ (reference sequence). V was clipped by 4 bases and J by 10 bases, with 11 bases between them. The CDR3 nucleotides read TGTGCCAGCAGCTCACAGACAGACCAGTACTTC. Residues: CASSSQTDQYF. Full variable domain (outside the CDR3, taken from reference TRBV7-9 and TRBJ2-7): DTGVSQNPRHKITKRGQNVTFRCDPISEHNRLYWYRQTLGQGPEFLTYFQNEAQLEKSRLLSDRFSAERPKGSFSTLEIQRTEQGDSAMYLCASSSQTDQYFGPGTRLTVT.

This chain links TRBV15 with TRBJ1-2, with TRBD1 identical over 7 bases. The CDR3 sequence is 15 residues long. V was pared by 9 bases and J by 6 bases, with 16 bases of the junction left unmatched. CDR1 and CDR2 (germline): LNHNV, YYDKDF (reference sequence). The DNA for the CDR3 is TGTGCCACAAACCAGTGGGACAGCCTGTCGAATGGCTACACCTTC. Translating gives CATNQWDSLSNGYTF.

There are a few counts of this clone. The CDR3 loop is CASSIAPTDLREAFF. The CDR3 nucleotides are TGTGCCAGTAGTATAGCACCGACAGACCTACGTGAAGCTTTCTTT. The chain employs TRBV19 and TRBJ1-1, with a tentative D call TRBD1 (5 bases). Deletions cut 1 base from V and 7 bases from J, with 16 bases between. Per the germline V gene, CDR1 is LNHDA and CDR2 is SQIVND (reference sequence). This CDR3 region has 15 residues.

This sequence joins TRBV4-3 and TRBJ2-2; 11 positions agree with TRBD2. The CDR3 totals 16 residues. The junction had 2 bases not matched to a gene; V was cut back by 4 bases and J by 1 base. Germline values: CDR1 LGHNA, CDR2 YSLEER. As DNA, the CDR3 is TGCGCCAGCAGCCGACTAGCGGGGAAGAACACCGGGGAGCTGTTTTTT. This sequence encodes CASSRLAGKNTGELFF.

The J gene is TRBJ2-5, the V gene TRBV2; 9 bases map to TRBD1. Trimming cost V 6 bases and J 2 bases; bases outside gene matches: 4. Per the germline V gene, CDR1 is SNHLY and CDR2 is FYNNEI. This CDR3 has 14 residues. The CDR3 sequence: CASRPGTGQETQYF. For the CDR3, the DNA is TGTGCCAGCAGGCCCGGGACAGGGCAAGAGACCCAGTACTTC.

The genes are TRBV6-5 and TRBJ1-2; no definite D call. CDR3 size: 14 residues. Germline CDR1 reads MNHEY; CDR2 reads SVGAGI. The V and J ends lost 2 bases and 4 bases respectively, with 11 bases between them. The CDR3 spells CASSYEWPPYGYTF. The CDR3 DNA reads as TGTGCCAGCAGTTACGAATGGCCGCCCTATGGCTACACCTTC.

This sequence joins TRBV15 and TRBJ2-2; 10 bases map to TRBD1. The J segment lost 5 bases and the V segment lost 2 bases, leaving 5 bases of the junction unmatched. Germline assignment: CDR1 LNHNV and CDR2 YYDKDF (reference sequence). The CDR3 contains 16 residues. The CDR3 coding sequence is TGTGCCACCAGCAGAACCCGGGACAGGGGAACCGGGGAGCTGTTTTTT. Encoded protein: CATSRTRDRGTGELFF.

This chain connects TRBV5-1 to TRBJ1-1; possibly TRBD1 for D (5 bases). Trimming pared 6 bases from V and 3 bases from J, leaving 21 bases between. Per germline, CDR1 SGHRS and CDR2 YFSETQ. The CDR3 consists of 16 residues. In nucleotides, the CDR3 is TGCGCCAGCAAGCCCTTGGGGGGAGAGGAGGACACTGAAGCTTTCTTT. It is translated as CASKPLGGEEDTEAFF. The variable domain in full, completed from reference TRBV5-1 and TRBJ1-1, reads KAGVTQTPRYLIKTRGQQVTLSCSPISGHRSVSWYQQTPGQGLQFLFEYFSETQRNKGNFPGRFSGRQFSNSRSEMNVSTLELGDSALYLCASKPLGGEEDTEAFFGQGTRLTVV.

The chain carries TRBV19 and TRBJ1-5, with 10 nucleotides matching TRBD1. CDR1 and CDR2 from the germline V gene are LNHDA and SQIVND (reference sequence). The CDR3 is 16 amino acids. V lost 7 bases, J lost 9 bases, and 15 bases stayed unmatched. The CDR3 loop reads CASTAGDRGLRLPQHF. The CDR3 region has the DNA TGTGCCAGTACCGCAGGAGACAGGGGGCTCCGATTGCCCCAGCATTTT.